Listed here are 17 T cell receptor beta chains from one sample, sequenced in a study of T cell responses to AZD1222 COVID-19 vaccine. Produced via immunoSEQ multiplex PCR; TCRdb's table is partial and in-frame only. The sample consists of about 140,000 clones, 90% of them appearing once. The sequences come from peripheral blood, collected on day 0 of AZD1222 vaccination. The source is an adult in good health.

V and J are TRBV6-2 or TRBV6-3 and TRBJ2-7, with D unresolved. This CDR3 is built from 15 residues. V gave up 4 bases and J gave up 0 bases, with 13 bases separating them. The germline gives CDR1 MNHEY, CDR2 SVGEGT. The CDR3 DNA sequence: TGTGCCAGCAGTTCGATACAGAGGAGCTCCTACGAGCAGTACTTC. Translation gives CASSSIQRSSYEQYF.

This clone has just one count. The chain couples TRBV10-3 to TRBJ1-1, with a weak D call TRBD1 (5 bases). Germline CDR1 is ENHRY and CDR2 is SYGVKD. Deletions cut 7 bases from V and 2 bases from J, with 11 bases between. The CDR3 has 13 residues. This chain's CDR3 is CAIKEGINTEAFF. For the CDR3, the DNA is TGTGCCATCAAGGAGGGGATAAACACTGAAGCTTTCTTT.

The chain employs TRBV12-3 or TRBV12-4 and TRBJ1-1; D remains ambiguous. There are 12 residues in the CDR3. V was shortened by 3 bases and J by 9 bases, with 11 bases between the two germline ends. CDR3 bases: TGTGCCAGCAGTTTTAGGGCTCGGCAAGCTTTCTTT. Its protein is CASSFRARQAFF.

CDR3 in amino acids: CASSLNGVPNEKLFF. The CDR3 DNA follows: TGTGCCAGCAGCTTGAACGGGGTCCCTAATGAAAAACTGTTTTTT. The chain recombines TRBV7-7 with TRBJ1-4; D uncertain. The V end lost 3 bases, the J end lost 3 bases, and 11 bases lay between the germline ends. Germline V gene sequence: CDR1 SSHAT, CDR2 FNYEAQ (reference sequence). The CDR3 extends over 15 amino acids. The complete variable domain, with remaining parts taken from reference TRBV7-7 and TRBJ1-4, reads GAGVSQSPRYKVTKRGQDVTLRCDPISSHATLYWYQQALGQGPEFLTYFNYEAQPDKSGLPSDRFSAERPEGSISTLTIQRTEQRDSAMYRCASSLNGVPNEKLFFGSGTQLSVL.

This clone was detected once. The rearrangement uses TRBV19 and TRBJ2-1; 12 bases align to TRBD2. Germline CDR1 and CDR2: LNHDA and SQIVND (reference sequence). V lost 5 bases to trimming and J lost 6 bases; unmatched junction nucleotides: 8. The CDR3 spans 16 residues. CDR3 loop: CASSPARTSGVNEQFF. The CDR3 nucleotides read TGTGCCAGTAGTCCAGCCCGGACTAGCGGGGTCAATGAGCAGTTCTTC.

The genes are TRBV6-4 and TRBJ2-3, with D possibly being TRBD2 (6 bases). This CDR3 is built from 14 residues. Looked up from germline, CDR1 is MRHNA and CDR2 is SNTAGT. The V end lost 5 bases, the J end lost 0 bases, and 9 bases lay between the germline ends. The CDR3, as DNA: TGTGCCAGCAGTAGGGACTGGAGCACAGATACGCAGTATTTT. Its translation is CASSRDWSTDTQYF.

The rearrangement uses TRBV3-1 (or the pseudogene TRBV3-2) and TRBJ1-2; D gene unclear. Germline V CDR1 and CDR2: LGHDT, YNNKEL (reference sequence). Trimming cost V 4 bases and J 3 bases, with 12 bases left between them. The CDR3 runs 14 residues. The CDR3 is CASSPPGPDYGYTF. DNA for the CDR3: TGTGCCAGCAGCCCCCCGGGCCCTGACTATGGCTACACCTTC.

The CDR3 sequence: CASSMLQGYYGYTF. In DNA, the CDR3 is TGTGCCAGTAGTATGCTACAGGGGTACTATGGCTACACCTTC. The rearrangement uses TRBV19 and TRBJ1-2; 7 bases map to TRBD1. Germline CDR1 reads LNHDA; CDR2 reads SQIVND (reference sequence). The V gene end was trimmed by 3 bases and the J gene end by 3 bases; junction bases not matched to a gene: 4. The CDR3 length is 14 residues. Complete variable domain (other parts from reference TRBV19 and TRBJ1-2): DGGITQSPKYLFRKEGQNVTLSCEQNLNHDAMYWYRQDPGQGLRLIYYSQIVNDFQKGDIAEGYSVSREKKESFPLTVTSAQKNPTAFYLCASSMLQGYYGYTFGSGTRLTVV.

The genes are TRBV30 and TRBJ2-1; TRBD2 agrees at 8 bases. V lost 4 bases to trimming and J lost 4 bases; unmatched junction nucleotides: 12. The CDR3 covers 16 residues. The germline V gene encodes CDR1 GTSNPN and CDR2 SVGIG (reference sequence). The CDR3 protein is CAWNTPNQRGYNEQFF. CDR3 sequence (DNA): TGTGCCTGGAATACCCCGAACCAGCGGGGGTACAATGAGCAGTTCTTC.

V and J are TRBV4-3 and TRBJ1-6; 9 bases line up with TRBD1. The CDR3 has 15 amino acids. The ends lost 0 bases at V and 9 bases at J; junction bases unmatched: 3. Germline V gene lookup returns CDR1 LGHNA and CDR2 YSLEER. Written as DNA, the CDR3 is TGCGCCAGCAGCCAAGATGGACAGGGGCCTTCACCCCTCCACTTT. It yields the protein CASSQDGQGPSPLHF.

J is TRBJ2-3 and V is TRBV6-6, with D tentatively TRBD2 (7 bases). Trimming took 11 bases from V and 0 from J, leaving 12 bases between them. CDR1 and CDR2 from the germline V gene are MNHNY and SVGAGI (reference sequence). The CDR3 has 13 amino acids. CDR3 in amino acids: CAGRGPSTDTQYF. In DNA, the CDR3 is TGTGCCGGGCGGGGGCCTAGCACAGATACGCAGTATTTT.

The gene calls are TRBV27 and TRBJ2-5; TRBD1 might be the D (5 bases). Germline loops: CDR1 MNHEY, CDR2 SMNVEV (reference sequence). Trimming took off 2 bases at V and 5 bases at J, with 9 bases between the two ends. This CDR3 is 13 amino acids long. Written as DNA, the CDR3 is TGTGCCAGCAGTTTAGGCTCAGGGGAGACCCAGTACTTC. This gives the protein CASSLGSGETQYF.

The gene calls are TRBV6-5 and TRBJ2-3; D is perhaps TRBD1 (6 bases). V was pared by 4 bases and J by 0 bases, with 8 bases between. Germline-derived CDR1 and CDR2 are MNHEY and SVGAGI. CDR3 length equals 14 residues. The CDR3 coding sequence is TGTGCCAGCAGTTCCCAGGGGAGCACAGATACGCAGTATTTT. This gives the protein CASSSQGSTDTQYF.

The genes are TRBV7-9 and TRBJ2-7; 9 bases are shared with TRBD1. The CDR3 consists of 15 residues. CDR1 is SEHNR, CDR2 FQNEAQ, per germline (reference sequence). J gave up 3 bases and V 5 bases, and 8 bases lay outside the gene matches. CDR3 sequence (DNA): TGTGCCAGCAGCACAACCGGGACAGGGATCTACGAGCAGTACTTC. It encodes CASSTTGTGIYEQYF. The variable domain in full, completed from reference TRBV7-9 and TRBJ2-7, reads DTGVSQNPRHKITKRGQNVTFRCDPISEHNRLYWYRQTLGQGPEFLTYFQNEAQLEKSRLLSDRFSAERPKGSFSTLEIQRTEQGDSAMYLCASSTTGTGIYEQYFGPGTRLTVT.

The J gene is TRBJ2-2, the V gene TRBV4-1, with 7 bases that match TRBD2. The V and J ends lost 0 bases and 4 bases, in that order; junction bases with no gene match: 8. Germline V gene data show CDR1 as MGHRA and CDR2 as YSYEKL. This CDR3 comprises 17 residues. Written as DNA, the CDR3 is TGCGCCAGCAGCCAAGAGTCTGCCACGGGGGGCACCGGGGAGCTGTTTTTT. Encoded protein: CASSQESATGGTGELFF.

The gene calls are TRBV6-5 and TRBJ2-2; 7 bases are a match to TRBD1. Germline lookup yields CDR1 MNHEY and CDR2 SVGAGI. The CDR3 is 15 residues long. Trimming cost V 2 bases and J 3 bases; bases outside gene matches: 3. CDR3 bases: TGTGCCAGCAGTTACACCGGGACAGACACCGGGGAGCTGTTTTTT. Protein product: CASSYTGTDTGELFF.

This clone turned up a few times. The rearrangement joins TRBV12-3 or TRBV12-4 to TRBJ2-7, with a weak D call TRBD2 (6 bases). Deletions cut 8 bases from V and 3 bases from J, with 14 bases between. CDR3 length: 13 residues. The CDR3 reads CASVGGAYYEQYF. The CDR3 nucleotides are TGTGCCAGCGTCGGGGGAGCATACTACGAGCAGTACTTC.